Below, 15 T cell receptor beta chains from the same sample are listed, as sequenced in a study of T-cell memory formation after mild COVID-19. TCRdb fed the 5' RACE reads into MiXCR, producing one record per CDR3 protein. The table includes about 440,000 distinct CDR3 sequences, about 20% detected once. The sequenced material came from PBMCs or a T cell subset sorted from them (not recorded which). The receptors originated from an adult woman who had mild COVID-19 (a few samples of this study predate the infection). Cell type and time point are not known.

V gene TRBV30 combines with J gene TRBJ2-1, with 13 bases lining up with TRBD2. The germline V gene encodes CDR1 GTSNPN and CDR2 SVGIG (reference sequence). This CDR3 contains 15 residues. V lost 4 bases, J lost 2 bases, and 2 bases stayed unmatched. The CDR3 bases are TGTGCCTGGAAACTAGCGGGAGGGCCCTACAATGAGCAGTTCTTC. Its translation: CAWKLAGGPYNEQFF.

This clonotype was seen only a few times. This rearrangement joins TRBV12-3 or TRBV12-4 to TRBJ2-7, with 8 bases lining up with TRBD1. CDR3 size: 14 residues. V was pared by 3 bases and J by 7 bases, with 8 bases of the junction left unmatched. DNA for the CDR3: TGTGCCAGCAGTTTTTCGGCAGGGGGCAGAGAGCAGTACTTC. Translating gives CASSFSAGGREQYF.

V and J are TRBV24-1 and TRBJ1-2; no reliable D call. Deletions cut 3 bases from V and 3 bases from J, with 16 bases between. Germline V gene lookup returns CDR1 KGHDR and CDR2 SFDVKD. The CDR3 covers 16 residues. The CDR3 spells CATSDKGTDLYYGYTF. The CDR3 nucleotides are TGTGCCACCAGTGATAAAGGAACAGATCTTTACTATGGCTACACCTTC.

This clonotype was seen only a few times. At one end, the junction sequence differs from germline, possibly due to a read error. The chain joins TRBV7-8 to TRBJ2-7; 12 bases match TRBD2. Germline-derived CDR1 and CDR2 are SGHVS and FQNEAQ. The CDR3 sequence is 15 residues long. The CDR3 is CDSSYLAGGRGEQYF. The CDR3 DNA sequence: TGTGACAGCAGCTACCTAGCGGGAGGGCGAGGGGAGCAGTACTTC.

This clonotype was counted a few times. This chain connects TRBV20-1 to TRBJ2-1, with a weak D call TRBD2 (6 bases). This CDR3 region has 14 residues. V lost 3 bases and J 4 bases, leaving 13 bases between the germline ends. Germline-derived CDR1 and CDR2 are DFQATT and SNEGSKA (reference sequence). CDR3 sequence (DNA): TGCAGTGCTAGTGGGGGGATGGGGTACAATGAGCAGTTCTTC. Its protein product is CSASGGMGYNEQFF.

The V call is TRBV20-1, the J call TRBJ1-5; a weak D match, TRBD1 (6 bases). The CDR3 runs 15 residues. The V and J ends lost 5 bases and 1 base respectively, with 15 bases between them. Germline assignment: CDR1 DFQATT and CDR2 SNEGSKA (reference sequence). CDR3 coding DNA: TGCAGTGCTCCAGAAGGGGGTATCAGCAATCAGCCCCAGCATTTT. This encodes CSAPEGGISNQPQHF.

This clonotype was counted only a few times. Here the CDR3 reads CASSPGTFSNQPQHF. CDR3 nucleotides: TGTGCCAGCAGCCCGGGGACATTTAGCAATCAGCCCCAGCATTTT. The V and J genes are TRBV28 and TRBJ1-5; possible D gene TRBD1, 6 bases. Trimming removed 6 bases from V and 0 bases from J, with 12 bases in between. The germline gives CDR1 MDHEN, CDR2 SYDVKM. The CDR3 loop spans 15 amino acids. The whole variable domain, remainder taken from reference TRBV28 and TRBJ1-5, is DVKVTQSSRYLVKRTGEKVFLECVQDMDHENMFWYRQDPGLGLRLIYFSYDVKMKEKGDIPEGYSVSREKKERFSLILESASTNQTSMYLCASSPGTFSNQPQHFGDGTRLSIL.

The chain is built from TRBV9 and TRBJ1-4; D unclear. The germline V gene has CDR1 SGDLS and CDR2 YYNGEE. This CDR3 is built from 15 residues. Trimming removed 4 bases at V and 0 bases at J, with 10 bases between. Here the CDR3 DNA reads TGTGCCAGCAGCCCTTCAGATGCAACTAATGAAAAACTGTTTTTT. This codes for CASSPSDATNEKLFF.

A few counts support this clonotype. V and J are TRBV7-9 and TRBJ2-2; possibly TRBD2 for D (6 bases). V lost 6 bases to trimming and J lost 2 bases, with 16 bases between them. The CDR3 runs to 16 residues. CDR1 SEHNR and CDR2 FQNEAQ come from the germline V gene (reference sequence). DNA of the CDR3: TGTGCCAGCAGGAGGCCGGGACTCGGAAACACCGGGGAGCTGTTTTTT. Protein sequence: CASRRPGLGNTGELFF.

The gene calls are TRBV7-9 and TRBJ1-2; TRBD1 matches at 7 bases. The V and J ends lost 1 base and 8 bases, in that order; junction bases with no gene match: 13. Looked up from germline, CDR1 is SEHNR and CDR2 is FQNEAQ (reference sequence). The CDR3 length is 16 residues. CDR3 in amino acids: CASSLVRGESIGGYTF. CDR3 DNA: TGTGCCAGCAGCTTAGTCAGGGGGGAATCGATCGGCGGCTACACCTTC.

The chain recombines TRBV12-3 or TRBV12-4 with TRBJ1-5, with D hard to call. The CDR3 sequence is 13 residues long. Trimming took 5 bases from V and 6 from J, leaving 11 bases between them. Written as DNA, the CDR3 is TGTGCCAGCAGTAGAACAGTAAGTCAGCCCCAGCATTTT. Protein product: CASSRTVSQPQHF.

The CDR3 DNA follows: TGTGCCAGCAGCCACGACCCCTTTGACACTGAAGCTTTCTTT. This gives the protein CASSHDPFDTEAFF. The chain recombines TRBV7-2 with TRBJ1-1, with D unclear. This CDR3 contains 14 residues. V lost 5 bases and J 3 bases, leaving 13 bases between the germline ends. The V gene's germline CDR1 is SGHTA and CDR2 FQGNSA.

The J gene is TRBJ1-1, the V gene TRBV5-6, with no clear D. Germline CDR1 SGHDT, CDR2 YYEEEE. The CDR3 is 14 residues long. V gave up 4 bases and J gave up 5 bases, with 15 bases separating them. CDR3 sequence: CASSPGLAGTEAFF. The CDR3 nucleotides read TGTGCCAGCAGCCCGGGCCTCGCGGGGACTGAAGCTTTCTTT. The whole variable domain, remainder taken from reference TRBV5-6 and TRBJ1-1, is DAGVTQSPTHLIKTRGQQVTLRCSPKSGHDTVSWYQQALGQGPQFIFQYYEEEERQRGNFPDRFSGHQFPNYSSELNVNALLLGDSALYLCASSPGLAGTEAFFGQGTRLTVV.

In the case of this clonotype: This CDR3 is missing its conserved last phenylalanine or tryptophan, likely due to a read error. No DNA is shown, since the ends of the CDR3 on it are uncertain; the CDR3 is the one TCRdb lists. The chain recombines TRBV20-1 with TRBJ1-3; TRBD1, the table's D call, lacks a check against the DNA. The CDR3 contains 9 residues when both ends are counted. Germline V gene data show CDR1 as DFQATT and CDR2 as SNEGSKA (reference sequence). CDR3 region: CSAGQFGQP.

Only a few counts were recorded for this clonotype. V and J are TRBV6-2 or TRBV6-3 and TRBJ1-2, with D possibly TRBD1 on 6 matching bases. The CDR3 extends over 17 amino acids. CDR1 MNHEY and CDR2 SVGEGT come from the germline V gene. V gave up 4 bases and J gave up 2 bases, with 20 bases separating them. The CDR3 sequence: CASSSPFGTHRNYGYTF. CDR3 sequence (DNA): TGTGCCAGCAGTTCCCCCTTCGGGACACACCGAAACTATGGCTACACCTTC.